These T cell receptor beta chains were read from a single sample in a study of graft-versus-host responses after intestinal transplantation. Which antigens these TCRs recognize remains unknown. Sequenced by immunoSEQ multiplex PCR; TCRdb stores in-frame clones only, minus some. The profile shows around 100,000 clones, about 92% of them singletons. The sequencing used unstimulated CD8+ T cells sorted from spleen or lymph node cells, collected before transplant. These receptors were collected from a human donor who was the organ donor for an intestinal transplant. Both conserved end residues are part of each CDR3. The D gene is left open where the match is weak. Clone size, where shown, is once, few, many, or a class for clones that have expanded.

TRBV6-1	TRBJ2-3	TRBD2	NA	TGTGCCAGCAGTGAAAGGAGGCTCCAGCGGGAGAGCACAGATACGCAGTATTTT	CASSERRLQRESTDTQYF
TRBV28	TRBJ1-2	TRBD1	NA	TGTGCCAGCAGTTTAAGGGACAGGGCCCTATTCTATGGCTACACCTTC	CASSLRDRALFYGYTF
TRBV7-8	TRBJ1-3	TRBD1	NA	TGTGCCAGCAGCTTAGCCGAAGGACAGGAGGCTTCTGGAAACACCATATATTTT	CASSLAEGQEASGNTIYF
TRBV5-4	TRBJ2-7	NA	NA	TGTGCCAGCAGCTATACAGGGACCGAGCAGTACTTC	CASSYTGTEQYF
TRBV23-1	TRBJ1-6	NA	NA	TGCGCCAGCAGTCAATCGCTGGGGTGGTACTATAATTCACCCCTCCACTTT	CASSQSLGWYYNSPLHF
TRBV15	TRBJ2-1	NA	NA	TGTGCCACCAGCAGAGATTTCAGTGAGCAGTTCTTC	CATSRDFSEQFF
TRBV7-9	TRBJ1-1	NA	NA	TGTGCCAGCAGCTTTTCCGGGACTGAAGCTTTCTTT	CASSFSGTEAFF
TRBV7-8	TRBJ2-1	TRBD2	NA	TGTGCCAGCAGCTTAATGGCGGGAGGGCCTTCGAATGAGCAGTTCTTC	CASSLMAGGPSNEQFF
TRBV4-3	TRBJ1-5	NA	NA	TGCGCCAGCAGCCAAGATAGAGTAGGGCAGCCCCAGCATTTT	CASSQDRVGQPQHF
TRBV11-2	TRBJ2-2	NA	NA	TGTGCCAGCAGCTTAATCTGGGCCGGGGACACCGGGGAGCTGTTTTTT	CASSLIWAGDTGELFF
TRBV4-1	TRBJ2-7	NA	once	TGCGCCAGCAGCCAAGGGACACCTTACGAGCAGTACTTC	CASSQGTPYEQYF
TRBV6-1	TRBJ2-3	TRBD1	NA	TGTGCCAGCAGTGAAGCGCCGGGACAGGGCACAGATACGCAGTATTTT	CASSEAPGQGTDTQYF
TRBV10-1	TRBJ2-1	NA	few	TGCGCCAGCAGTCATTCTAGCGATAATGAGCAGTTCTTC	CASSHSSDNEQFF
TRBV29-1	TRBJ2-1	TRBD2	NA	TGCAGCGTTTTCCGGATAGCGGGAGGGCCACGTATGGATGAGCAGTTCTTC	CSVFRIAGGPRMDEQFF
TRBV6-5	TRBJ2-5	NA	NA	TGTGCCAGCAGTTACTCTGCGTTTTGGGAAGAGACCCAGTACTTC	CASSYSAFWEETQYF
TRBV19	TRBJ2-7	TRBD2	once	TGTGCCAGTACCCCACAGGGACTAGCGGGAATCGAGCAGTACTTC	CASTPQGLAGIEQYF